This T cell receptor (beta chain) is from a study of blood T cell repertoires in COVID-19. Study in general: Sites in the United States, Italy and Spain provided acute and convalescent COVID-19 samples. T cells, B-cell-depleted T cells, or PBMCs supplied cDNA or gDNA.

Sequencing was performed with immunoSEQ multiplex PCR; in TCRdb, only in-frame clones are kept and a portion is missing. The sample has about 150,000 clones; just under 85% are singletons. Trimming removed 1 base at V and 6 bases at J, with 12 bases between. This CDR3 region has 14 residues. The germline CDR1 and CDR2 sequences are LNHDA and SQIVND (reference sequence). This TCR was sampled from a woman between 55 and 75 years old with acute or convalescent COVID-19. The sequenced material came from peripheral blood. This rearrangement joins TRBV19 to TRBJ1-1; D gene unclear. DNA of the CDR3: TGTGCCAGTAGTATAGGCCCGGGAAACGCTGAAGCTTTCTTT. Residues: CASSIGPGNAEAFF.